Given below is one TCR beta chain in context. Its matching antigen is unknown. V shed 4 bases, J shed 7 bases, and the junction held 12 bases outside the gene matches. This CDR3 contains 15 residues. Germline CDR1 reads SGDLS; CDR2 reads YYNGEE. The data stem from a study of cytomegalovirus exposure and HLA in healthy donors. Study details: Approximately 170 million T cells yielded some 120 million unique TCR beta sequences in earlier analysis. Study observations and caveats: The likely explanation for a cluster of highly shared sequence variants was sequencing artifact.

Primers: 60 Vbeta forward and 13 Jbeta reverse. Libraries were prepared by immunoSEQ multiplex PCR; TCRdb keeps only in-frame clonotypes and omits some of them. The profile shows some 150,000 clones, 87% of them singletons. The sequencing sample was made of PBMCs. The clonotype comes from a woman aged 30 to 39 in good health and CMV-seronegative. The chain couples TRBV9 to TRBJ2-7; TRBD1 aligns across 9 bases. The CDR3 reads CASSSPGTGFQEQYF. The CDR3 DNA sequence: TGTGCCAGCAGCTCCCCCGGGACAGGGTTTCAAGAGCAGTACTTC.